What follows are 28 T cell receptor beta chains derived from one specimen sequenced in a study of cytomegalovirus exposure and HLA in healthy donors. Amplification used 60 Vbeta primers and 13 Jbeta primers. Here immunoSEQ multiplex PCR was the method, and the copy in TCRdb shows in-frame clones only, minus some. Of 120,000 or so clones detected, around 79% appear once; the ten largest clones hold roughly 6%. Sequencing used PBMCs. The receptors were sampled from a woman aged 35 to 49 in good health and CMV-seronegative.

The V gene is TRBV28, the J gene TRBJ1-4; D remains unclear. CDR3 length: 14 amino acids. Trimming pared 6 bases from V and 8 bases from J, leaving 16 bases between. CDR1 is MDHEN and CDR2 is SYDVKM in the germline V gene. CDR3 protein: CASSSTSGGEKLFF. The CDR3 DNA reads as TGTGCCAGCAGCTCTACATCGGGAGGGGAAAAACTGTTTTTT.

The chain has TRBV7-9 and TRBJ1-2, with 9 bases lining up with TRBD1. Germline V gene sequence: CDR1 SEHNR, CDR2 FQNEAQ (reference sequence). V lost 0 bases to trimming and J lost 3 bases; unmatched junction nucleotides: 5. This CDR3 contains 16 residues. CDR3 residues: CASSLARDREDYGYTF. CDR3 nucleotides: TGTGCCAGCAGCTTAGCTCGGGACAGGGAGGACTATGGCTACACCTTC.

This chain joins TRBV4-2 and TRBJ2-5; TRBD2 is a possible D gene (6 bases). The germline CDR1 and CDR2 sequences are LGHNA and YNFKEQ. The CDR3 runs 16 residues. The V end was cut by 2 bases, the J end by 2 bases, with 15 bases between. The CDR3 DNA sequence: TGTGCCAGCAGCCAATTATCGGGACTTCCTCAAGAGACCCAGTACTTC. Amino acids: CASSQLSGLPQETQYF.

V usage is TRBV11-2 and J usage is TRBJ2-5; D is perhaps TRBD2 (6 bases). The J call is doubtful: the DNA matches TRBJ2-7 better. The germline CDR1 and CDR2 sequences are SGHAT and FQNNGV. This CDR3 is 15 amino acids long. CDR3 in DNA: TGTGCCAGCAGCTTAGGAGCGGGTCCCTCCTACGAGCAGTACTTC. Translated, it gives CASSLGAGPSYEQYF.

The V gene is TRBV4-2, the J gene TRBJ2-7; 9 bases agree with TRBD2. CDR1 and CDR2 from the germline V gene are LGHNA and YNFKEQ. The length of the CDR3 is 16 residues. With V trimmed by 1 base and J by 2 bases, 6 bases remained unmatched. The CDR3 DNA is TGTGCCAGCAGCCAAGGGGCTAGCGGGACTCCCTACGAGCAGTACTTC. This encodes CASSQGASGTPYEQYF.

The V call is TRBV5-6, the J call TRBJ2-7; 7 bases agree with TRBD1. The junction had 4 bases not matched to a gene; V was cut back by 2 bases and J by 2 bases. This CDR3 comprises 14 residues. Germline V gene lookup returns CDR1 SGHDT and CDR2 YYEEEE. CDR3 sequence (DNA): TGTGCCAGCAGCTTCGGGACAGTGGCCTACGAGCAGTACTTC. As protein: CASSFGTVAYEQYF. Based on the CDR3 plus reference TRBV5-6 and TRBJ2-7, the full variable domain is DAGVTQSPTHLIKTRGQQVTLRCSPKSGHDTVSWYQQALGQGPQFIFQYYEEEERQRGNFPDRFSGHQFPNYSSELNVNALLLGDSALYLCASSFGTVAYEQYFGPGTRLTVT.

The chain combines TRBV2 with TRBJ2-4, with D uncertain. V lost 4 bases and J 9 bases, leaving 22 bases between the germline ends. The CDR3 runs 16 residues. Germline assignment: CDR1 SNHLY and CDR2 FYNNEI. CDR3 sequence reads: CASSVWIDPLAGIQYF. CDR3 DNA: TGTGCCAGCAGTGTATGGATAGATCCGCTTGCAGGCATTCAGTACTTC.

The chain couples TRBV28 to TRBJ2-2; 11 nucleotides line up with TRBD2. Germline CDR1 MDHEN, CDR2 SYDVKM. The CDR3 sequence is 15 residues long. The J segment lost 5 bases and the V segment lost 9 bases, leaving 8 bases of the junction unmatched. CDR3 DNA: TGTGCCAGTAAGACTAGCGGGACAGGAACCGGGGAGCTGTTTTTT. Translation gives CASKTSGTGTGELFF.

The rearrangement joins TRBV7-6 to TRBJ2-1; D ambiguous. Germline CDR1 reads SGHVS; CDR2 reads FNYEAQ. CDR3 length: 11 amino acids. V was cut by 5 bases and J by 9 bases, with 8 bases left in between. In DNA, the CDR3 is TGTGCCAGCAGCCCGCTAATTGAGCAGTTCTTC. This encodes CASSPLIEQFF.

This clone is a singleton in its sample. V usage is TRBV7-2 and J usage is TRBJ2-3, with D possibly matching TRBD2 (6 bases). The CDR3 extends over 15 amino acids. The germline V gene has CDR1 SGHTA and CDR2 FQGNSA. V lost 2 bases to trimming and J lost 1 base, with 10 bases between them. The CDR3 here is CASSLWSSGTDTQYF. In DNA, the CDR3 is TGTGCCAGCAGCTTATGGTCTAGCGGCACAGATACGCAGTATTTT.

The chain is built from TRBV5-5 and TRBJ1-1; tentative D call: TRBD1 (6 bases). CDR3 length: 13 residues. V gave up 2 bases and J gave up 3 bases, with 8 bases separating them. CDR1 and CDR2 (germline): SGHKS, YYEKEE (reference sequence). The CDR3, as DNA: TGTGCCAGCAGCTTACAGGGTCACACTGAAGCTTTCTTT. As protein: CASSLQGHTEAFF.

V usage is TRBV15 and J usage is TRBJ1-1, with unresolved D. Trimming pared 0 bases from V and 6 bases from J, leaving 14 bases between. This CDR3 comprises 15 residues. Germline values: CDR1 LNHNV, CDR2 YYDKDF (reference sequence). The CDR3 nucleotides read TGTGCCACCAGCAGAGAGCCGGGAGATACAGCTGAAGCTTTCTTT. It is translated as CATSREPGDTAEAFF.

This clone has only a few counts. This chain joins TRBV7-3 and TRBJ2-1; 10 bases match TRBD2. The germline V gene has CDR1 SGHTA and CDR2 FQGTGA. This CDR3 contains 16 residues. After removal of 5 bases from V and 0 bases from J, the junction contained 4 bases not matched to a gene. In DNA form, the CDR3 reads TGTGCCAGCAGCCCGCTAGCGGGAGTCTCCTACAATGAGCAGTTCTTC. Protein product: CASSPLAGVSYNEQFF. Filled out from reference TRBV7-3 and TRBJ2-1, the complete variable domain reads GAGVSQTPSNKVTEKGKYVELRCDPISGHTALYWYRQSLGQGPEFLIYFQGTGAADDSGLPNDRFFAVRPEGSVSTLKIQRTERGDSAVYLCASSPLAGVSYNEQFFGPGTRLTVL.

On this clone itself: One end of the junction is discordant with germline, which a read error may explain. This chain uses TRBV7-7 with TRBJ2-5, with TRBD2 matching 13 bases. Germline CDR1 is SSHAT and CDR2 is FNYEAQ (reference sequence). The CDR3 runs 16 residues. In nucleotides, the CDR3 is TGTGCTAGCAGCCCGGGACTAGCGGGGACGCAAGAGACCCAGTACTTC. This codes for CASSPGLAGTQETQYF.

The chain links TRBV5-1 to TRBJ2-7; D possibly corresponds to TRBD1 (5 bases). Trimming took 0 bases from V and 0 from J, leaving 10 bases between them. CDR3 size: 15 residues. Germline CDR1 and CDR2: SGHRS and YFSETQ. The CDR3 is CASSLGQTSSYEQYF. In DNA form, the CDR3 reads TGCGCCAGCAGCTTGGGACAGACCAGCTCCTACGAGCAGTACTTC.

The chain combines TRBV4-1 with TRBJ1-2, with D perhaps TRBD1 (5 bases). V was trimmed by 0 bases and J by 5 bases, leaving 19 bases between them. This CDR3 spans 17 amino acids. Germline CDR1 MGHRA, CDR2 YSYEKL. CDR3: CASSQDRQQALKYGYTF. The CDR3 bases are TGCGCCAGCAGCCAAGACAGACAACAGGCTCTAAAATATGGCTACACCTTC.

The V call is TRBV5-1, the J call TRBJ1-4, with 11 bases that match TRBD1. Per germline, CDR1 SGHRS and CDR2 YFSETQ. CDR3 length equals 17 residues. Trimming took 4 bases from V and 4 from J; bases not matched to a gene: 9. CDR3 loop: CASSPGQGAVFNEKLFF. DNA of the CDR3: TGCGCCAGCAGCCCTGGACAGGGGGCGGTCTTTAATGAAAAACTGTTTTTT.

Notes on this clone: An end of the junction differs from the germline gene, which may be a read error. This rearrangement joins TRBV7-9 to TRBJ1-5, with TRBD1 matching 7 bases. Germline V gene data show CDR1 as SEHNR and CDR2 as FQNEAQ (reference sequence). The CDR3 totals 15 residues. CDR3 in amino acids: CSSSNKGQNEQPQHF. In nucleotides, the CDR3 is TGTTCCAGCAGCAACAAGGGACAGAACGAACAGCCCCAGCATTTT.

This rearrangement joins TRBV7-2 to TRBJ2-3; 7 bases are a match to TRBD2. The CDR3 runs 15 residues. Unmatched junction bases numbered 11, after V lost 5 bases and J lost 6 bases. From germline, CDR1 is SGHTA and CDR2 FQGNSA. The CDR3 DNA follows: TGTGCCAGCAGCGGCTCGACTAGCTCTCTGGATACGCAGTATTTT. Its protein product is CASSGSTSSLDTQYF.

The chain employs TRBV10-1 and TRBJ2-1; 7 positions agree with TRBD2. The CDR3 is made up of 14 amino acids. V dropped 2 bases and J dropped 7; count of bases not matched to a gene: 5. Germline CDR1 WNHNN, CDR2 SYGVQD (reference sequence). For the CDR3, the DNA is TGCGCCAGCAGTGAGGGGGGAGCGGGGAATGAGCAGTTCTTC. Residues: CASSEGGAGNEQFF.

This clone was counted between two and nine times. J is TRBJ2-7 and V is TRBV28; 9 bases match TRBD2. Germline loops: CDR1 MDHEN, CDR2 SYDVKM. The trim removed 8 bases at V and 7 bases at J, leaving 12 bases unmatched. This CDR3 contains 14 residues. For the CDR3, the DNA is TGTGCCAGCCGAGCCAGCGGGAGGCAATGGGAGCAGTACTTC. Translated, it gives CASRASGRQWEQYF.

CDR3 sequence: CASSRDSPYEQYF. The CDR3 bases are TGTGCCAGTAGTCGGGACAGCCCCTACGAGCAGTACTTC. The chain employs TRBV19 and TRBJ2-7; 7 bases match TRBD1. V trimming: 5 bases; J trimming: 2 bases; junction bases outside the gene matches: 3. The germline CDR1 and CDR2 sequences are LNHDA and SQIVND (reference sequence). There are 13 residues in the CDR3.

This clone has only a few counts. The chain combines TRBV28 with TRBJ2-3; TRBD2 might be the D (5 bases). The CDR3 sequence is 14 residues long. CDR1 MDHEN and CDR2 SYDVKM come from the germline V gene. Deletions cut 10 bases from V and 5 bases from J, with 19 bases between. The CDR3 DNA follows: TGTGCCACCTCACTAGGTCCTTCTAAAGATACGCAGTATTTT. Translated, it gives CATSLGPSKDTQYF.

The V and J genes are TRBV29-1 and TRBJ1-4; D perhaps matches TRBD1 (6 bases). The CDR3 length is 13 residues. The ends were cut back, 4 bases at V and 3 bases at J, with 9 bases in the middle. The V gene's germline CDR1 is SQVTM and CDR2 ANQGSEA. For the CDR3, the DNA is TGCAGCGTTGGGAGACAGGCTAATGAAAAACTGTTTTTT. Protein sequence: CSVGRQANEKLFF.

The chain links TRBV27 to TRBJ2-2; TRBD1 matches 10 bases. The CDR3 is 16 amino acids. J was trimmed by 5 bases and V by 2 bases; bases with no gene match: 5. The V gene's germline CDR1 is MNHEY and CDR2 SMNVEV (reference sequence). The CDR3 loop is CASSLGGTGETGELFF. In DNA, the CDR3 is TGTGCCAGCAGTTTAGGAGGGACAGGGGAGACCGGGGAGCTGTTTTTT.

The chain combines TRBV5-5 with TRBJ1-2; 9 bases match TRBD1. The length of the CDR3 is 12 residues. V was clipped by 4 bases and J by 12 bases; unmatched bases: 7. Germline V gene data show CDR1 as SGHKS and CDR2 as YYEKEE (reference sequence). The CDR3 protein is CASSAGQGRNTF. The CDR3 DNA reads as TGTGCCAGCAGCGCAGGACAGGGGCGGAACACCTTC.

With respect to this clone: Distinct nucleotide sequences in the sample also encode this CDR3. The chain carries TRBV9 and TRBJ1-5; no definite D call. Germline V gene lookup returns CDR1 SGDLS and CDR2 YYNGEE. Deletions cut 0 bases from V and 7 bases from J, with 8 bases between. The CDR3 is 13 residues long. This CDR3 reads CASSVDGSQPQHF. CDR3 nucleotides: TGTGCCAGCAGCGTAGACGGGTCGCAGCCCCAGCATTTT. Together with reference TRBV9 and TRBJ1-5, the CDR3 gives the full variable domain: DSGVTQTPKHLITATGQRVTLRCSPRSGDLSVYWYQQSLDQGLQFLIQYYNGEERAKGNILERFSAQQFPDLHSELNLSSLELGDSALYFCASSVDGSQPQHFGDGTRLSIL.

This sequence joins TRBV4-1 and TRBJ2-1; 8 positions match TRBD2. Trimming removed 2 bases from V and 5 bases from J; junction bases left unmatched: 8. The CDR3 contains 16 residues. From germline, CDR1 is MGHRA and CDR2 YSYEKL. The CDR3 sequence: CASSQPGLATNNEQFF. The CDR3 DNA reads TGCGCCAGCAGCCAACCCGGACTAGCTACCAACAATGAGCAGTTCTTC.